This T cell receptor (beta chain) came from a study of cytomegalovirus exposure and HLA in healthy donors. Germline CDR1 reads MGHRA; CDR2 reads YSYEKL. J lost 2 bases, V lost 1 base, and 9 bases had no gene match. This CDR3 contains 17 residues. The PCR contained 60 Vbeta and 13 Jbeta primers. Some clones are missing from TCRdb's copy, which holds only in-frame ones; the method was immunoSEQ multiplex PCR. The sample spans 80,000 to 100,000 clones; the ten largest clones claim roughly 3.5%. This chain links TRBV4-1 with TRBJ2-7; TRBD2 aligns across 9 bases. The sequence derives from a woman aged 25-40 years in good health and CMV-seronegative. Sequenced material: PBMCs. CDR3 bases: TGCGCCAGCAGCCAAGGAATAGCGGGAGTAAGGACCTACGAGCAGTACTTC. Its translation: CASSQGIAGVRTYEQYF.